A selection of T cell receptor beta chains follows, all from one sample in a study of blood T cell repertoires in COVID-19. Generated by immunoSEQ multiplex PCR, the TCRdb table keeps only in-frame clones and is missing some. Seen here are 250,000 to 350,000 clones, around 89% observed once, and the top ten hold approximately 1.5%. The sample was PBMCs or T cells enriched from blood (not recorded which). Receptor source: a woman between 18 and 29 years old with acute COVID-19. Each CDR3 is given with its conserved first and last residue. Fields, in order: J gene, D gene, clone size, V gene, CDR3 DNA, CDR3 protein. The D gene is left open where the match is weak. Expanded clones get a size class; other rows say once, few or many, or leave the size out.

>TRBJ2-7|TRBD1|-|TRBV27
TGTGCCAGTAGACAGGGGCTGGGCGAGCAGTACTTC
CASRQGLGEQYF
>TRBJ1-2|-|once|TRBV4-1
TGCGCCAGCAGCCAAGTCCCCGGACACTCCTATGGCTACACCTTC
CASSQVPGHSYGYTF
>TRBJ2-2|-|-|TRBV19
TGTGCCAGTAGCCCCCTTTTCCCCGGGGAGCTGTTTTTT
CASSPLFPGELFF
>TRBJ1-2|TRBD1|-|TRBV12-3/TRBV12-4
TGTGCCAGCAGTTTTGGGACAGTCTATGGCTACACCTTC
CASSFGTVYGYTF
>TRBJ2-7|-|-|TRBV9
TGTGCCAGCAGCGTAGGGGGGGGCGGCTACGAGCAGTACTTC
CASSVGGGGYEQYF
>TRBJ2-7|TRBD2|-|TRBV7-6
TGTGCCAGCAGCCTAACCGGGACTAGCGGGAGGTACGAGCAGTACTTC
CASSLTGTSGRYEQYF
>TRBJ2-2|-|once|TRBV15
TGTGCCACCAGCAACGGGGAGTTGGTCGGGGAGCTGTTTTTT
CATSNGELVGELFF
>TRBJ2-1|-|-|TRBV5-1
TGCGCCAGCAGCTTGGACACTAGTCGCAATGAGCAGTTCTTC
CASSLDTSRNEQFF
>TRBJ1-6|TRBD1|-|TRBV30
TGTGCCTGGAGTAGGTTCGGGGACAGCATTAATTCACCCCTCCACTTT
CAWSRFGDSINSPLHF
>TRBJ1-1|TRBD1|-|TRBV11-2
TGTGCCAGCAGCTTAAGCAGGGGGCTGGGTAACACTGAAGCTTTCTTT
CASSLSRGLGNTEAFF
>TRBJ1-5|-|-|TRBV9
TGTGCCAGCAGCCAAGGGACTTCCAATCAGCCCCAGCATTTT
CASSQGTSNQPQHF
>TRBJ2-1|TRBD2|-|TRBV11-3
TGTGCCAGCAGTAATAGCGGGATCTCCTACAATGAGCAGTTCTTC
CASSNSGISYNEQFF
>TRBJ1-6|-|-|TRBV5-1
TGCGCCAGCAGCCCGTGGACAGCGGACGGCTCACCCCTCCACTTT
CASSPWTADGSPLHF
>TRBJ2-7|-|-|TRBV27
TGTGCCAGCAGTTTTGCTAGCTCCTACGAGCAGTACTTC
CASSFASSYEQYF
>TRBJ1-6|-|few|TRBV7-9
TGTGCCAGCGGACAGAGCGGACCCCTCCACTTT
CASGQSGPLHF
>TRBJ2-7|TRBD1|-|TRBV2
TGTGCCAGCAGCCTCCAGACAGGGCCCTCCTACGAGCAGTACTTC
CASSLQTGPSYEQYF
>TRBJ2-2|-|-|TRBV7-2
TGTGCCAGCAGCTTAAGCTCTCCCAACACCGGGGAGCTGTTTTTT
CASSLSSPNTGELFF
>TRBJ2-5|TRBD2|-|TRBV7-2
TGTGCCAGCAGCTTGATAAGCGGGAGCGAGACCCAGTACTTC
CASSLISGSETQYF
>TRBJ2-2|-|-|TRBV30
TGTGCCTGGAAGTATAGCCACGGGGAGCTGTTTTTT
CAWKYSHGELFF
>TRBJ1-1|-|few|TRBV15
TGTGCCACCAGCCCTCACCGGGGGGCTTGGATGAACACTGAAGCTTTCTTT
CATSPHRGAWMNTEAFF
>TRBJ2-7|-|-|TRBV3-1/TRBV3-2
TGTGCCAGCAGCCAAGAGACGGGTCGGGTTTCGAGCTCCTACGAGCAGTACTTC
CASSQETGRVSSSYEQYF
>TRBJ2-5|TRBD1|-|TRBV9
TGTGCCAGCAGCGTAGCCGGGACAGGACAAACCCAGTACTTC
CASSVAGTGQTQYF
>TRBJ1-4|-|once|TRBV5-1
TGCGCCAGCGGAACAGGGTCGGCTAATGAAAAACTGTTTTTT
CASGTGSANEKLFF
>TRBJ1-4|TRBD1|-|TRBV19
TGTGCCAGTAGTATCTTAACGTCAGGGGGGATCGATGAAAAACTGTTTTTT
CASSILTSGGIDEKLFF
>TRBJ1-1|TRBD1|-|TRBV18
TGTGCCAGCCACCCAAACACAGGGGTAATGAACACTGAAGCTTTCTTT
CASHPNTGVMNTEAFF
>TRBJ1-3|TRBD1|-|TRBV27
TGTGCCAGCAAGGCCGGGACAGCGGGCTCTGGAAACACCATATATTTT
CASKAGTAGSGNTIYF
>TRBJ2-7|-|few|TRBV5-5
TGTGCCAGCAGCCCTGGGAGGACCTACGAGCAGTACTTC
CASSPGRTYEQYF
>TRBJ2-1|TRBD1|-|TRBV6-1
TGTGCCAGCAGTGAAAAGGACAGGTATATCGATGAGCAGTTCTTC
CASSEKDRYIDEQFF
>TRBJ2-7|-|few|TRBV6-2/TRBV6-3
TGTGCCAGCAGCCTAAACTACGAGCAGTACTTC
CASSLNYEQYF
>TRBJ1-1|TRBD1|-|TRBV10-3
TGTGCCATCAGTCCTTCGACAGGGCCCGGCACTGAAGCTTTCTTT
CAISPSTGPGTEAFF
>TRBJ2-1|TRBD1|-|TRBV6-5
TGTGCCAGCAGTTACACACCGGGACAGGGCTTCAATGAGCAGTTCTTC
CASSYTPGQGFNEQFF
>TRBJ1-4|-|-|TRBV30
TGTGCCTGGAGCCAGGGATTGGGGAATGAAAAACTGTTTTTT
CAWSQGLGNEKLFF
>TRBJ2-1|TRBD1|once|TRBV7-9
TGTGCCAGCAACAACAAACAGGGGTCTCCGGACAATGAGCAGTTCTTC
CASNNKQGSPDNEQFF
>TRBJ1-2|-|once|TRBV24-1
TGTGCCACCAGTGAGGGCAGGGGAAGGTCGAACTATGGCTACACCTTC
CATSEGRGRSNYGYTF
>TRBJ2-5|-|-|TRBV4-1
TGCGCCAGCAGGGACAGTCGAGTCGAGACCCAGTACTTC
CASRDSRVETQYF
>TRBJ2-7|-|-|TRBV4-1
TGCGCCAGCAGCCAAGGGGGGCGGGAGCTAGATGAGCAGTACTTC
CASSQGGRELDEQYF
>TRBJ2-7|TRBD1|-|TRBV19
TGTGCCAGTTCCGGGACAGGGGGATGGTACGAGCAGTACTTC
CASSGTGGWYEQYF
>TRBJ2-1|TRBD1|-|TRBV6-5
TGTGCCAGCAGACTACCAGGGGGCAAATACAATGAGCAGTTCTTC
CASRLPGGKYNEQFF
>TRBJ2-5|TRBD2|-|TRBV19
TGTGCCAGTTCTCGGACTAGCGGGAGGACGGGGGGCGGGACCCAGTACTTC
CASSRTSGRTGGGTQYF
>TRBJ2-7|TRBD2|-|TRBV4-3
TGCGCCAGCAGCCAAGAGGCGGGAGGGGAGTCCTACGAGCAGTACTTC
CASSQEAGGESYEQYF
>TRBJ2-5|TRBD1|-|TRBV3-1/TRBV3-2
TGTGCCACACAGGAGACAGGGAAGGGGGAGACCCAGTACTTC
CATQETGKGETQYF
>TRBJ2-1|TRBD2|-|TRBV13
TGTGCCAGCAGCTCCACGCTAGCGGGAGAGGACAATGAGCAGTTCTTC
CASSSTLAGEDNEQFF
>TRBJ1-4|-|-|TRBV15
TGTGCCACCAGCACCGAACTCGCAACTAATGAAAAACTGTTTTTT
CATSTELATNEKLFF
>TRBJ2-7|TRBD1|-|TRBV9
TGTGCCAGCAGCAAGCGGGGGACAGGGGGCAACGAGCAGTACTTC
CASSKRGTGGNEQYF
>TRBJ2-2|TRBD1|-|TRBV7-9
TGTGCCCATATTTTTGGGACAGGGAGATATCCCGGGGAGCTGTTTTTT
CAHIFGTGRYPGELFF
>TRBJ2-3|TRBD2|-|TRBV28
TGTGCCAGCAGTTTAGGGCTAGCGGGGAGCACAGATACGCAGTATTTT
CASSLGLAGSTDTQYF
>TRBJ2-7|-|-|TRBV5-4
TGTGCCAGCAGCTTGTACGGGAGTGTGTCCGAGCAGTACTTC
CASSLYGSVSEQYF
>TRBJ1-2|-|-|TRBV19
TGTGCCAGTAGTAACCGACCCCAGGCGGGGGGCTACACCTTC
CASSNRPQAGGYTF
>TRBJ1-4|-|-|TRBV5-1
TGCGCCAGCAGCTTGGGTCTACAGGCCAATGAAAAACTGTTTTTT
CASSLGLQANEKLFF
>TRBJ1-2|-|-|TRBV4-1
TGCGCCAGCAGCCAAGTGGGGACACAGAACCTCTATGGCTACACCTTC
CASSQVGTQNLYGYTF
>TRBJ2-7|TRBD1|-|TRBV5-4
TGTGCCAGCAGCTTAGGGGGGACAGGCGGATACGAGCAGTACTTC
CASSLGGTGGYEQYF
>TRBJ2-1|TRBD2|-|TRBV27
TGTGCCAGCAGTTCTCTGGGAGGGTCCCATGAGCAGTTCTTC
CASSSLGGSHEQFF
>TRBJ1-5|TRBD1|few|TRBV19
TGTGCCAGTAGTATCACAGGGGACGTCGGCAATCAGCCCCAGCATTTT
CASSITGDVGNQPQHF
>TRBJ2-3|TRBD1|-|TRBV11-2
TGTGCCAGCAGCTCCAGAGGAGGGGGACAGGGAAACACAGATACGCAGTATTTT
CASSSRGGGQGNTDTQYF
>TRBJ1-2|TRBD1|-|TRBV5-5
TGTGCCAGCAGCTCCGTACGGGACAGCTATGGCTACACCTTC
CASSSVRDSYGYTF
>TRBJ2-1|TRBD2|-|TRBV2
TGTGCCACCCGCCGGTATAGCGGGAGTCGGAATGAGCAGTTCTTC
CATRRYSGSRNEQFF
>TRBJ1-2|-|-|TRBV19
TGTGCCAGTAGTATGGGAGGGAACTATGGCTACACCTTC
CASSMGGNYGYTF
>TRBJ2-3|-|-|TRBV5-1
TGCGCCAGCAGCTTGAACAGGAAAGATAGCACAGATACGCAGTATTTT
CASSLNRKDSTDTQYF
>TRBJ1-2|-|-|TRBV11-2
TGTGCCAGCAGCTTAGATTACAGGGTGGAGAACACCTTC
CASSLDYRVENTF
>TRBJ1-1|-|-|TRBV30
TGTGCCTGGAGTAGGGAGAAGGGCACTGAAGCTTTCTTT
CAWSREKGTEAFF